This T cell receptor (beta chain) appears in the sequencing data of a study of blood T cell repertoires in COVID-19. In the authors' methods: It was from reference gene primer amplification that nucleated cell counts were estimated. Sequenced by immunoSEQ multiplex PCR; TCRdb stores in-frame clones only, minus some. Clonal size and the V and J genes are those of that table, whereas D and trimming came from the DNA. The repertoire holds approximately 20,000 clones, 80% seen once, with 9.5% to 15% in the top ten. This CDR3 region has 16 residues. Germline V CDR1 and CDR2: SGHRS, YFSETQ. The junction had 13 bases not matched to a gene; V was cut back by 4 bases and J by 9 bases.

Sequencing was performed on peripheral blood. The sequence came from a man aged 55-75 years with active COVID-19. The V gene is TRBV5-1, the J gene TRBJ2-3, with TRBD1 matching 11 bases. CDR3 protein: CASSPNRDRGLETQYF. The DNA for the CDR3 is TGCGCCAGCAGCCCGAACCGGGACAGGGGGTTAGAGACGCAGTATTTT.